This TCR beta chain was retrieved from a study of T cells in Graves' hyperthyroidism and ophthalmopathy. Study-level points and caveats: Researchers report that a 13 V-J model separated ophthalmopathy from stable hyperthyroidism.

At least ten counts were recorded for this clonotype. Antigen: not known. CDR1 MNHNS and CDR2 SASEGT come from the germline V gene. V lost 6 bases, J lost 10 bases, and 18 bases lay in between. The CDR3 covers 13 residues. Amplified TCR beta CDR3 regions came from RNA transcripts. The TCR CDR3 was amplified in a first-round RT-PCR using the HTBI primer set. TCRdb re-called the multiplex PCR reads through MiXCR, storing one row per CDR3 protein. The table records a few hundred thousand distinct CDR3 sequences, under 20% of them present only once. V usage is TRBV6-1 and J usage is TRBJ1-1; possibly TRBD1 for D (6 bases). The clonotype was recovered from a man aged 18 to 30 with Graves' ophthalmopathy. The specimen was blood. CDR3 bases: TGTGCCAGCAGGGGGGCAGGACCTTCGGGAGCTTTCTTT. Translated: CASRGAGPSGAFF.